Reported below is one TCR beta chain. This clone was observed a single time. Its antigen has not been determined. No qualities accompany the bases; no much larger clone lies one base away. The sample is drawn from a study of technical replicates of blood from several donors listed by TCRdb under 2017. Receptor libraries were prepared by the immunoSEQ multiplex PCR assay. TCRdb stores this immuneACCESS table with in-frame sequences only. Part of the clones is absent; in the studies checked, under half of the shortfall reflects unresolved V genes, and no reason is known for the rest. Present in this sample are more than 65,000 clones, just over 95% of which were seen just once. Jointly, the top ten make up 0.3% to 0.45% of the sample. The germline V gene specifies SGHDN as CDR1 and FVKESK as CDR2. The V end loses 8 bases and the J end loses 5 bases, and a stretch of 18 bases separates them. The CDR3, from cysteine to phenylalanine, totals 14 residues. Kept here is only the CDR3 DNA, which spans 42 bases and is read in frame from base 1.

This clonotype was sampled from a human donor in good health. Sequences were obtained from T cells isolated from PBMCs. The rearranged segments are TRBV14 and TRBJ2-5, with a tentative D gene TRBD2 over 5 matching bases. The DNA sequence is as follows: TGTGCCAGCCCGGGAAGGTGCGGGTGGGAGACCCAGTACTTC. Its protein is CASPGRCGWETQYF.